This is a list of T cell receptor beta chains from one sample in a study of identical twins. TCRdb passed the 5' RACE reads through MiXCR, listing each CDR3 protein once. The repertoire holds 1.5 million to 2 million distinct CDR3 sequences, with about 30% as singletons. Sequencing input: cord blood. The receptors here all came from a newborn girl in good health. Each CDR3 is given with its conserved first and last residue. The D gene is left open where the match is weak. Clone sizes are given selectively: once, few, many, or a class where the clone is expanded.

V gene,D gene,clone size,J gene,CDR3 protein,CDR3 DNA
TRBV6-1,NA,few,TRBJ2-1,CASRGTKGHNEQFF,TGTGCCAGCAGGGGCACGAAAGGGCACAATGAGCAGTTCTTC
TRBV20-1,NA,NA,TRBJ2-1,CSARAGISSHNEQFF,TGCAGTGCTAGAGCGGGGATCAGCTCCCACAATGAGCAGTTCTTC
TRBV3-1,NA,NA,TRBJ1-2,CASSQVNRNYGYTF,TGTGCCAGCAGCCAAGTGAACAGGAACTATGGCTACACCTTC
TRBV5-5,TRBD2,NA,TRBJ2-1,CASRFLSGGPYNEQFF,TGTGCCAGCAGGTTTCTTAGCGGGGGTCCCTACAATGAGCAGTTCTTC
TRBV20-1,NA,NA,TRBJ2-7,CSAKGRTSSYEQYF,TGCAGTGCTAAAGGAAGAACCAGCTCCTACGAGCAGTACTTC
TRBV20-1,TRBD2,few,TRBJ2-1,CSASGLAVSSYNEQFF,TGCAGTGCTAGTGGGCTAGCGGTAAGCTCCTACAATGAGCAGTTCTTC
TRBV29-1,TRBD1,few,TRBJ1-2,CSGWDRDREGYTF,TGCAGCGGATGGGACCGGGACAGAGAAGGCTACACCTTC
TRBV13,TRBD2,many,TRBJ2-1,CASSLGRGNSYNEQFF,TGTGCCAGCAGCTTAGGGCGGGGGAACTCCTACAATGAGCAGTTCTTC
TRBV5-5,NA,few,TRBJ2-1,CASTHRRNFPSGNEQFF,TGTGCCAGCACCCACAGACGTAATTTTCCTTCGGGCAATGAGCAGTTCTTC
TRBV20-1,NA,NA,TRBJ2-3,CSARVGFFSTDTQYF,TGCAGTGCTAGGGTGGGGTTTTTTAGCACAGATACGCAGTATTTT
TRBV27,TRBD1,NA,TRBJ2-7,CASKDRDGRSYNEQYF,TGTGCCAGCAAGGACAGGGACGGACGTTCCTACAATGAGCAGTACTTC
TRBV21-1,NA,few,TRBJ2-5,CASSKALQETQYF,TGTGCCAGCAGCAAAGCGCTCCAAGAGACCCAGTACTTC
TRBV24-1,TRBD2,few,TRBJ2-7,CATSDPGTSGSPLSYEQYF,TGTGCCACCAGTGATCCCGGGACTAGCGGGAGTCCCCTCTCCTACGAGCAGTACTTC
TRBV6-5,TRBD2,few,TRBJ2-3,CASKRAAGGTDTQYF,TGTGCCAGCAAGCGAGCAGCGGGGGGCACAGATACGCAGTATTTT
TRBV6-5,TRBD1,NA,TRBJ1-4,CASSSMTGEGEKLFF,TGTGCCAGCAGTTCTATGACAGGGGAGGGAGAAAAACTGTTTTTT
TRBV14,NA,few,TRBJ1-2,CASSQGRAAWGYTF,TGTGCCAGCAGCCAGGGCAGGGCGGCGTGGGGCTACACCTTC
TRBV30,NA,NA,TRBJ1-3,CAWSVMAPSGNTIYF,TGTGCCTGGAGTGTAATGGCACCTTCTGGAAACACCATATATTTT
TRBV3-1,NA,many,TRBJ1-2,CASSQQFYGYTF,TGTGCCAGCAGCCAACAGTTCTATGGCTACACCTTC
TRBV5-1,TRBD1,NA,TRBJ2-7,CASSLGQGFPYEQYF,TGCGCCAGCAGCTTGGGACAGGGATTTCCCTACGAGCAGTACTTC
TRBV20-1,NA,few,TRBJ2-5,CSARWKGETQYF,TGCAGTGCTAGATGGAAGGGAGAGACCCAGTACTTC
TRBV20-1,TRBD2,NA,TRBJ2-7,CSARQLAGPYEQYF,TGCAGTGCTAGGCAACTAGCGGGGCCCTACGAGCAGTACTTC
TRBV4-2,NA,NA,TRBJ2-7,CASSRTGNVREQYF,TGTGCCAGCAGCCGTACAGGGAACGTGAGAGAGCAGTACTTC
TRBV28,TRBD2,NA,TRBJ2-5,CASTGPAGRETQYF,TGTGCCAGCACCGGACCAGCGGGAAGAGAGACCCAGTACTTC
TRBV9,TRBD2,NA,TRBJ2-3,CASSVWGGGAPDTQYF,TGTGCCAGCAGCGTATGGGGCGGGGGGGCCCCAGATACGCAGTATTTT
TRBV25-1,NA,few,TRBJ1-2,CASSLFQGTF,TGTGCCAGCAGCCTCTTTCAGGGCACCTTC
TRBV2,NA,few,TRBJ2-3,CASSEAAGPLNTDTQYF,TGTGCCAGCAGTGAAGCAGCGGGCCCTCTAAACACAGATACGCAGTATTTT
TRBV29-1,NA,NA,TRBJ1-1,CSVGPYTGAFF,TGCAGCGTTGGGCCGTACACTGGAGCTTTCTTT